Here is one TCR beta chain with its context. Its specificity is not known. Study-level results: Tumor Treg TCRs overlapped most with tumor naive CD4+ cells. Tumor memory CD4+ T cell TCR gene usage was found to cluster with blood and lymph node memory CD4+ cells and with lymph node naive CD4+ cells.

Treg sorting used a CD4+CD25+CD127-/low gate. After constant-region reverse-primer amplification, full-length variable regions underwent semi-nested PCR with Nested Universal Primer A. One entry per CDR3 protein results from TCRdb running MiXCR on the 5' RACE reads. The profile shows about 43,000 distinct CDR3 sequences, roughly a fifth of them singletons. The CDR3 length is 14 residues. Germline V lookup: CDR1 GTSNPN, CDR2 SVGIG (reference sequence). The J segment lost 3 bases and the V segment lost 1 base, leaving 4 bases of the junction unmatched. Sequencing was performed on Tregs sorted from a lymph node. The V and J genes are TRBV30 and TRBJ2-7; TRBD1 matches 9 bases. The clonotype originates from a female donor with breast cancer. Written as DNA, the CDR3 is TGTGCCTGGAGTGCCGGGACAGGGCTCTACGAGCAGTACTTC. Its translation: CAWSAGTGLYEQYF.